This TCR beta chain came from a study of T cell repertoires in cytomegalovirus infection. This clonotype occurred many times. Its antigen is still unknown. CDR1 and CDR2 (germline): SEHNR, FQNEAQ (reference sequence). Trimming left V 1 base short and J 5 bases short, with 17 bases between. CDR3 length equals 16 residues. One entry per CDR3 protein, called by TCRdb with MiXCR from the reads. The sample yields fewer than 1,000,000 distinct CDR3 sequences, less than 40% seen once. The sequence derives from a human donor in good health (CMV status not recorded). Some clones in this sample may be carry-over from other donors' samples. The sequencing here drew on cultured CD8+ T cells from PBMCs, taken from culture after CMV antigen stimulation. The chain links TRBV7-9 to TRBJ2-5; D is possibly TRBD2 (7 bases). The CDR3 region is CASSLGRGTTRETQYF. CDR3 DNA sequence: TGTGCCAGCAGCTTAGGAAGGGGGACTACGAGGGAGACCCAGTACTTC.